The 28 T cell receptor beta chains reported below all come from one sample, sequenced in a study of cytomegalovirus exposure and HLA in healthy donors. The primer mix had 60 Vbeta and 13 Jbeta primers. Using immunoSEQ multiplex PCR, the repertoire was profiled, and TCRdb retains in-frame clones only, with some absent. The sample shows around 150,000 clones, around 79% of them seen only once. Sequenced material: PBMCs. These receptors were collected from a woman in her forties or fifties in good health and CMV-seropositive.

The V gene is TRBV9, the J gene TRBJ2-3; D is perhaps TRBD2 (5 bases). V lost 5 bases and J 0 bases, leaving 10 bases between the germline ends. The germline V gene has CDR1 SGDLS and CDR2 YYNGEE. CDR3 length: 14 amino acids. This chain's CDR3 is CASRRTASTDTQYF. For the CDR3, the DNA is TGTGCCAGCAGGAGGACTGCTAGCACAGATACGCAGTATTTT.

The rearrangement joins TRBV7-9 to TRBJ1-2; 8 bases align to TRBD1. CDR3 size: 15 residues. CDR1 SEHNR and CDR2 FQNEAQ come from the germline V gene (reference sequence). With 0 bases clipped from V and 2 bases from J, the junction kept 2 bases outside the gene matches. The chain's CDR3 is CASSLAAGGNYGYTF. CDR3 DNA: TGTGCCAGCAGCTTAGCCGCAGGGGGCAACTATGGCTACACCTTC.

The V gene is TRBV6-5, the J gene TRBJ2-1; TRBD1 agrees at 10 bases. CDR1 is MNHEY, CDR2 SVGAGI, per germline. After removal of 6 bases from V and 9 bases from J, the junction contained 11 bases not matched to a gene. The CDR3 contains 15 residues. The CDR3 sequence is CASSRIRDRGSEQFF. As DNA, the CDR3 is TGTGCCAGCAGCAGAATCCGGGACAGGGGTAGTGAGCAGTTCTTC.

The table lists this clone with a few counts. The chain employs TRBV4-3 and TRBJ1-6; TRBD1 aligns across 9 bases. Germline V CDR1 and CDR2: LGHNA, YSLEER. This CDR3 contains 14 residues. V shed 4 bases and J 7 bases; nucleotides not matched to a gene: 2. CDR3 DNA sequence: TGCGCCAGCAGCCCGGACAGGGGAAATTCACCCCTCCACTTT. Protein: CASSPDRGNSPLHF.

The rearrangement uses TRBV7-2 and TRBJ2-7, with TRBD2 as a possible D gene (6 bases). This CDR3 has 15 amino acids. The ends were cut back, 3 bases at V and 0 bases at J, with 12 bases in the middle. CDR1 SGHTA and CDR2 FQGNSA come from the germline V gene. CDR3 bases: TGTGCCAGCAGCTTTTCCAGGAGGGCCTCCTACGAGCAGTACTTC. Its protein is CASSFSRRASYEQYF.

V is TRBV27 and J is TRBJ1-6; TRBD1 might be the D (6 bases). CDR3 length: 14 residues. V lost 8 bases to trimming and J lost 8 bases, with 16 bases between them. CDR1 is MNHEY, CDR2 SMNVEV, per germline (reference sequence). The CDR3 nucleotides are TGTGCCAGCGGAAACCGGGACACCTATTCACCCCTCCACTTT. Protein: CASGNRDTYSPLHF.

The chain uses TRBV7-2 and TRBJ2-5; D remains ambiguous. Germline V lookup: CDR1 SGHTA, CDR2 FQGNSA. Trimming left V 5 bases short and J 2 bases short, with 9 bases between. This CDR3 region has 13 residues. DNA for the CDR3: TGTGCCAGCAGCCCTTACAGACAAGAGACCCAGTACTTC. Translated: CASSPYRQETQYF.

Written as DNA, the CDR3 is TGTGCCATCAGCGGGGGTCCCTACGAGCAGTACTTC. Its protein product is CAISGGPYEQYF. This chain connects TRBV10-3 to TRBJ2-7, with a possible D match to TRBD2 (6 bases). This CDR3 is built from 12 residues. Germline V CDR1 and CDR2: ENHRY, SYGVKD. V lost 6 bases, J lost 2 bases, and 8 bases lay in between.

This rearrangement joins TRBV11-3 to TRBJ2-5; D unclear. The CDR3 has 13 amino acids. From germline, CDR1 is SGHNT and CDR2 YENEEA. V dropped 5 bases and J dropped 3 bases, with 10 bases sitting between them. Written as DNA, the CDR3 is TGTGCCAGCAGCCAGGTTACAGAAGAGACCCAGTACTTC. It codes for CASSQVTEETQYF.

The J gene is TRBJ1-1, the V gene TRBV28; 9 positions agree with TRBD1. The CDR3 spans 15 residues. Trimming cost V 6 bases and J 4 bases; bases outside gene matches: 9. Germline assignment: CDR1 MDHEN and CDR2 SYDVKM. The CDR3 nucleotides are TGTGCCAGCAGCGATTATCGACAGGGGGTCACTGAAGCTTTCTTT. It encodes CASSDYRQGVTEAFF. Full variable domain (outside the CDR3, taken from reference TRBV28 and TRBJ1-1): DVKVTQSSRYLVKRTGEKVFLECVQDMDHENMFWYRQDPGLGLRLIYFSYDVKMKEKGDIPEGYSVSREKKERFSLILESASTNQTSMYLCASSDYRQGVTEAFFGQGTRLTVV.

The rearrangement joins TRBV5-1 to TRBJ1-4; D is unclear. Germline V gene lookup returns CDR1 SGHRS and CDR2 YFSETQ. V was shortened by 0 bases and J by 2 bases, with 2 bases between the two germline ends. There are 13 residues in the CDR3. The CDR3 here is CASSLATNEKLFF. As DNA, the CDR3 is TGCGCCAGCAGCTTGGCGACTAATGAAAAACTGTTTTTT.

The chain is built from TRBV7-2 and TRBJ1-4, with 7 bases that match TRBD1. CDR1 is SGHTA and CDR2 is FQGNSA in the germline V gene. The V gene end was trimmed by 5 bases and the J gene end by 6 bases; junction bases not matched to a gene: 9. The CDR3 spans 15 residues. The CDR3 nucleotides are TGTGCCAGCAGCACCCCCAGGACAGGATATGAAAAACTGTTTTTT. Translating it yields CASSTPRTGYEKLFF. The variable domain in full, completed from reference TRBV7-2 and TRBJ1-4, reads GAGVSQSPSNKVTEKGKDVELRCDPISGHTALYWYRQSLGQGLEFLIYFQGNSAPDKSGLPSDRFSAERTGGSVSTLTIQRTQQEDSAVYLCASSTPRTGYEKLFFGSGTQLSVL.

The V and J genes are TRBV7-2 and TRBJ2-1; D gene ambiguous. This CDR3 comprises 13 residues. Germline values: CDR1 SGHTA, CDR2 FQGNSA. V was cut by 2 bases and J by 2 bases, with 4 bases left in between. CDR3 residues: CASSLFTYNEQFF. The DNA of the CDR3 is TGTGCCAGCAGCTTATTTACCTACAATGAGCAGTTCTTC.

This chain joins TRBV7-6 and TRBJ2-1; 9 bases are shared with TRBD2. The CDR3 covers 19 residues. Germline CDR1 and CDR2: SGHVS and FNYEAQ. Germline trimming cut 0 bases from V and 1 base from J; bases unmatched to any gene: 10. The CDR3 region has the DNA TGTGCCAGCAGCTTAGCCGATTCCCGGACTAGCGTATCCTACAATGAGCAGTTCTTC. It translates to CASSLADSRTSVSYNEQFF.

Only a few counts were recorded for this clone. V gene TRBV4-2 combines with J gene TRBJ2-3, with 8 positions matching TRBD2. V was pared by 1 base and J by 4 bases, with 7 bases of the junction left unmatched. The germline V gene has CDR1 LGHNA and CDR2 YNFKEQ. This CDR3 comprises 16 residues. The CDR3 DNA sequence: TGTGCCAGCAGCCAAGTCTCCTTCGGGGGGGCAGATACGCAGTATTTT. This sequence encodes CASSQVSFGGADTQYF.

This rearrangement joins TRBV7-9 to TRBJ1-6; possible D gene TRBD1, 5 bases. Trimming stripped 3 bases from V and 8 bases from J, with 17 bases between. The CDR3 has 16 amino acids. Germline CDR1 SEHNR, CDR2 FQNEAQ (reference sequence). In DNA form, the CDR3 reads TGTGCCAGCAGCTTCCAGGGCTGGACGATAGATTCACCCCTCCACTTT. Translating it yields CASSFQGWTIDSPLHF.

V is TRBV27 and J is TRBJ2-1; 10 bases fit TRBD2. CDR1 MNHEY and CDR2 SMNVEV come from the germline V gene (reference sequence). CDR3 length equals 14 residues. V trimming: 7 bases; J trimming: 6 bases; junction bases outside the gene matches: 6. The CDR3 region is CASKSGGASNEQFF. The CDR3 coding sequence is TGTGCCAGCAAGAGCGGGGGGGCCTCCAATGAGCAGTTCTTC.

This chain connects TRBV9 to TRBJ2-3; 8 bases are shared with TRBD2. Trimming cost V 0 bases and J 5 bases; bases outside gene matches: 8. CDR1 and CDR2 from the germline V gene are SGDLS and YYNGEE. This CDR3 region has 16 residues. DNA of the CDR3: TGTGCCAGCAGCGTAGGAGGGGGACTAGTAAGAGATACGCAGTATTTT. The encoded protein is CASSVGGGLVRDTQYF.

This clone showed up just once. This chain connects TRBV10-3 to TRBJ2-1, with 14 bases matching TRBD2. The J segment lost 5 bases and the V segment lost 10 bases, leaving 4 bases of the junction unmatched. Germline CDR1 and CDR2: ENHRY and SYGVKD. This CDR3 comprises 14 residues. The CDR3 sequence is CATGLAGDNNEQFF. The CDR3 coding sequence is TGTGCCACGGGACTAGCGGGGGACAACAATGAGCAGTTCTTC.

On this clone: Other nucleotide sequences from this sample produce the same CDR3. This chain joins TRBV28 and TRBJ2-7; 11 nucleotides match TRBD1. CDR1 and CDR2 from the germline V gene are MDHEN and SYDVKM. This CDR3 region has 14 residues. V was pared by 6 bases and J by 1 base, with 2 bases of the junction left unmatched. CDR3 loop: CASRGQGGSYEQYF. Written as DNA, the CDR3 is TGTGCCAGCAGGGGACAGGGGGGTTCCTACGAGCAGTACTTC.

This chain links TRBV4-2 with TRBJ1-5, with D perhaps matching TRBD1 (6 bases). Germline CDR1 LGHNA, CDR2 YNFKEQ. The CDR3 runs to 19 residues. Trimming shortened V by 0 bases and J by 0 bases, and 18 bases separated the two germline ends. The CDR3 loop reads CASSQDVGPRGYSNQPQHF. CDR3 nucleotides: TGTGCCAGCAGCCAAGATGTGGGGCCAAGGGGGTATAGCAATCAGCCCCAGCATTTT.

This clone showed up just once. The chain recombines TRBV7-9 with TRBJ1-1; 7 bases are shared with TRBD1. Germline V gene data show CDR1 as SEHNR and CDR2 as FQNEAQ (reference sequence). V gave up 0 bases and J gave up 3 bases; unmatched junction bases: 4. The CDR3 spans 15 residues. CDR3 in amino acids: CASSLAAGGHTEAFF. The DNA for the CDR3 is TGTGCCAGCAGCTTAGCTGCAGGGGGACACACTGAAGCTTTCTTT.

CDR3 in amino acids: CASSFSGTGPYEQYF. CDR3 nucleotides: TGTGCCAGCAGTTTTAGCGGGACCGGTCCCTACGAGCAGTACTTC. The chain employs TRBV7-8 and TRBJ2-7; 8 nucleotides align to TRBD2. There are 15 residues in the CDR3. Unmatched junction bases numbered 9, after V lost 6 bases and J lost 2 bases. The V gene's germline CDR1 is SGHVS and CDR2 FQNEAQ. The whole variable domain, filled in from reference TRBV7-8 and TRBJ2-7, reads GAGVSQSPRYKVAKRGQDVALRCDPISGHVSLFWYQQALGQGPEFLTYFQNEAQLDKSGLPSDRFFAERPEGSVSTLKIQRTQQEDSAVYLCASSFSGTGPYEQYFGPGTRLTVT.

This chain joins TRBV9 and TRBJ2-5, with 7 positions matching TRBD2. The CDR3 totals 15 residues. Trimming at V came to 3 bases and at J to 2 bases, leaving 7 bases not matched to a gene. The germline V gene has CDR1 SGDLS and CDR2 YYNGEE. CDR3 coding DNA: TGTGCCAGCAGCGAAGCTGGGACTATACAAGAGACCCAGTACTTC. Protein product: CASSEAGTIQETQYF. Using reference TRBV9 and TRBJ2-5 for the parts outside the CDR3, the full variable domain is DSGVTQTPKHLITATGQRVTLRCSPRSGDLSVYWYQQSLDQGLQFLIQYYNGEERAKGNILERFSAQQFPDLHSELNLSSLELGDSALYFCASSEAGTIQETQYFGPGTRLLVL.

The chain combines TRBV27 with TRBJ2-7; TRBD2 is a possible D gene (6 bases). V was trimmed by 3 bases and J by 3 bases, leaving 9 bases between them. Germline V CDR1 and CDR2: MNHEY, SMNVEV (reference sequence). This CDR3 is built from 13 residues. Here the CDR3 reads CASSFGRDYEQYF. Written as DNA, the CDR3 is TGTGCCAGCAGTTTTGGGCGGGACTACGAGCAGTACTTC.

This clone came up once. This chain links TRBV5-1 with TRBJ2-1; D might be TRBD2 (5 bases). V lost 5 bases, J lost 0 bases, and 24 bases lay in between. The CDR3 extends over 19 amino acids. CDR1 is SGHRS and CDR2 is YFSETQ in the germline V gene. DNA of the CDR3: TGCGCCAGCAGGGGCGTTCGGTTCGCGGGCAACCTCTCCTACAATGAGCAGTTCTTC. Translated, it gives CASRGVRFAGNLSYNEQFF.

CDR3 coding DNA: TGTGCCAGCAGTGAAGGTCCGGGACAGGTAGAACGGCAGCCCCAGCATTTT. Translated: CASSEGPGQVERQPQHF. The chain couples TRBV6-1 to TRBJ1-5; 8 bases align to TRBD1. Trimming removed 1 base from V and 7 bases from J; junction bases left unmatched: 12. This CDR3 has 17 residues. Germline V gene lookup returns CDR1 MNHNS and CDR2 SASEGT.

The rearrangement uses TRBV5-5 and TRBJ1-1; TRBD1 might be the D (5 bases). With 0 bases removed from V and 1 base from J, the gap between germline ends came to 10 bases. The CDR3 runs 15 residues. From germline, CDR1 is SGHKS and CDR2 YYEKEE (reference sequence). The CDR3 DNA reads TGTGCCAGCAGCTTGGTCCGACAGAGGAACACTGAAGCTTTCTTT. Protein: CASSLVRQRNTEAFF. The entire variable domain, with the rest obtained from reference TRBV5-5 and TRBJ1-1, is as follows: DAGVTQSPTHLIKTRGQQVTLRCSPISGHKSVSWYQQVLGQGPQFIFQYYEKEERGRGNFPDRFSARQFPNYSSELNVNALLLGDSALYLCASSLVRQRNTEAFFGQGTRLTVV.